These 6 T cell receptor beta chains originate from one sample sequenced in a study of cytomegalovirus exposure and HLA in healthy donors. Primers included in the PCR were 60 Vbeta and 13 Jbeta primers. TCRdb keeps only in-frame clones here, not all; method: immunoSEQ multiplex PCR. The sample contains over 95,000 clones, about 80% of which appear only once. The sequenced sample consisted of PBMCs. Source of these receptors: a female donor in good health and CMV-seronegative.

This chain links TRBV11-2 with TRBJ1-1, with 7 bases fitting TRBD1. Germline V CDR1 and CDR2: SGHAT, FQNNGV. The CDR3 length is 14 residues. Trimming at V came to 5 bases and at J to 1 base, leaving 4 bases not matched to a gene. CDR3 sequence (DNA): TGTGCCAGCAGCAGTACAGGGGCGAACACTGAAGCTTTCTTT. Amino acids: CASSSTGANTEAFF.

The chain carries TRBV10-1 and TRBJ2-1; the match to TRBD2 covers 7 bases. This CDR3 comprises 14 residues. From germline, CDR1 is WNHNN and CDR2 SYGVQD (reference sequence). V dropped 8 bases and J dropped 15; count of bases not matched to a gene: 19. The CDR3 is CASLGTDSSGSWFF. CDR3 coding DNA: TGCGCCAGCCTCGGGACCGATTCTAGCGGTTCGTGGTTCTTC.

The chain joins TRBV7-9 to TRBJ2-7; TRBD1 matches 9 bases. The CDR3 length is 13 residues. Losses at the gene ends were 3 bases for V and 5 bases for J; bases not matched to a gene: 2. Germline V gene lookup returns CDR1 SEHNR and CDR2 FQNEAQ (reference sequence). CDR3 nucleotides: TGTGCCAGCAGCTTTAACAGGGGGCACGAGCAGTACTTC. It yields the protein CASSFNRGHEQYF.

The chain recombines TRBV5-1 with TRBJ1-5; D is undetermined. This CDR3 comprises 20 residues. Between the trimmed V and J ends, which lost 9 bases and 0 bases, there was a span of 31 bases. Germline assignment: CDR1 SGHRS and CDR2 YFSETQ. This CDR3 is CATSCPNGRVPSYSNQPQHF. CDR3 sequence (DNA): TGCGCCACATCTTGCCCCAACGGGAGGGTCCCCTCCTATAGCAATCAGCCCCAGCATTTT.

J is TRBJ1-1 and V is TRBV30; 7 bases map to TRBD1. Germline trimming cut 0 bases from V and 4 bases from J; bases unmatched to any gene: 14. The CDR3 contains 17 residues. The germline V gene encodes CDR1 GTSNPN and CDR2 SVGIG (reference sequence). The CDR3 loop reads CAWSVLQGEDGSTEAFF. CDR3 nucleotide sequence: TGTGCCTGGAGTGTACTGCAGGGGGAGGATGGGAGCACTGAAGCTTTCTTT.

The gene calls are TRBV6-1 and TRBJ1-3; TRBD1 might be the D (6 bases). CDR3 length equals 14 residues. CDR1 is MNHNS and CDR2 is SASEGT in the germline V gene. Trimming left V 7 bases short and J 2 bases short, with 12 bases between. As DNA, the CDR3 is TGTGCCAGCACACTAGGGGACACTGGAAACACCATATATTTT. Protein sequence: CASTLGDTGNTIYF.